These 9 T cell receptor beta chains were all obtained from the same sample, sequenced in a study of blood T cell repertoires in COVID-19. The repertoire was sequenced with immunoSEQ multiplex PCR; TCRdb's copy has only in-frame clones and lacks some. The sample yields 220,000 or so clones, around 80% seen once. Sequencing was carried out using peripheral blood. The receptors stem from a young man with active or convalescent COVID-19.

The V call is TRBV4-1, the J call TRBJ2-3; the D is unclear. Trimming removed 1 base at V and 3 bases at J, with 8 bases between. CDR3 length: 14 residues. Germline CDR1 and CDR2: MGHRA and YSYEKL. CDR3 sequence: CASSQVSKTDTQYF. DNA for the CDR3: TGCGCCAGCAGCCAAGTCTCTAAAACAGATACGCAGTATTTT.

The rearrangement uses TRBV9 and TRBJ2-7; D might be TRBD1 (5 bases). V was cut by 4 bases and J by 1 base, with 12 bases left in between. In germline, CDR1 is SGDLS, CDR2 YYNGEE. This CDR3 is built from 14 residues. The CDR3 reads CASSPPGKSYEQYF. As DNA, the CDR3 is TGTGCCAGCAGCCCTCCAGGGAAGTCCTACGAGCAGTACTTC.

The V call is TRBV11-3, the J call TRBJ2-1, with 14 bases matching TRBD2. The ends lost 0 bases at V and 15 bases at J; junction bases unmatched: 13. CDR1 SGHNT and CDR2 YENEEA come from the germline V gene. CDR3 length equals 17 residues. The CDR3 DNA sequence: TGTGCCAGCAGCTTAGAGGGCACCCCTGGGACTAGCGGGGGTTTGTTCTTC. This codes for CASSLEGTPGTSGGLFF.

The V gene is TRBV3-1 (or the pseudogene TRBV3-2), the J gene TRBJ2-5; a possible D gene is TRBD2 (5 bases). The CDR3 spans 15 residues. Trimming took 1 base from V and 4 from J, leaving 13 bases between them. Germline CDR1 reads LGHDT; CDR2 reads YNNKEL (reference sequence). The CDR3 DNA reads TGTGCCAGCAGCCAAGGAAGAGTGGGAGTAGAGACCCAGTACTTC. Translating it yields CASSQGRVGVETQYF.

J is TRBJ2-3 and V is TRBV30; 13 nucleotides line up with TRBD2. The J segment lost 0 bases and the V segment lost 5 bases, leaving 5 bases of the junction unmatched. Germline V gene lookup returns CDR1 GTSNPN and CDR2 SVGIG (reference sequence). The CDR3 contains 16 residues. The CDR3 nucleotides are TGTGCCTGGCGGACTAGCGGGGGTCCTAGCACAGATACGCAGTATTTT. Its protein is CAWRTSGGPSTDTQYF.

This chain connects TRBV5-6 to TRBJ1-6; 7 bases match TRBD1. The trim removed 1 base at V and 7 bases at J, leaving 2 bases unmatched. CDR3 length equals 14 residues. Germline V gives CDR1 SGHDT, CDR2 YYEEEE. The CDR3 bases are TGTGCCAGCAGCTTGCCCAGGGGGAATTCACCCCTCCACTTT. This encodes CASSLPRGNSPLHF.

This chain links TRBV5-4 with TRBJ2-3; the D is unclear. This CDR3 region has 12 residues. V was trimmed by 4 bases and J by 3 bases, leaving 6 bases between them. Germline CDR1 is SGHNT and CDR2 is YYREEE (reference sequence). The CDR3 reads CASSLSTDTQYF. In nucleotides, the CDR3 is TGTGCCAGCAGCCTAAGTACAGATACGCAGTATTTT.

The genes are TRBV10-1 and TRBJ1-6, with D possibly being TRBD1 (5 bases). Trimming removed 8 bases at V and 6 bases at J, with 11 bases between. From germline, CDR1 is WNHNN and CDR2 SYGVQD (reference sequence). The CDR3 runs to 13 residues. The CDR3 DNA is TGCGCCAGCGCTACCGACAGTAATTCACCCCTCCACTTT. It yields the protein CASATDSNSPLHF.

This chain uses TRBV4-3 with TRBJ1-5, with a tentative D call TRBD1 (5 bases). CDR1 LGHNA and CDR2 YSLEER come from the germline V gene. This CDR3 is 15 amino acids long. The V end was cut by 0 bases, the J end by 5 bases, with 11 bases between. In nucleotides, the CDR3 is TGCGCCAGCAGCCAAGATACCGGGGGGGATCAGCCCCAGCATTTT. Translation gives CASSQDTGGDQPQHF.